Here is one TCR beta chain with its context. Its antigen is still unknown. Per-base qualities were not stored, and no clone one base away is much larger. At the time of sample collection the patients were not on therapy, although prior treatments varied from chemotherapy, radiotherapy, surgery and immunotherapy to no treatment. Thawed cells were enriched for T lymphocytes with a negative-selection kit, adding EpCAM beads for tumor-infiltrating lymphocytes. CD8 TIL subsets were FACS-sorted as CD3+CD4-CD8+CD45RA- cells split by CD39 and CD103 expression into DN, SP and DP. Tumor specimens were minced, digested for 1 h with hyaluronidase, collagenase and DNase, filtered, enriched by Ficoll and cryopreserved. Populations were sorted on a FACSAria II to 99% purity, and cell pellets were frozen without culture for TCR sequencing. The data derive from a study of CD39 and CD103 CD8 tumor-infiltrating T cells (dated by TCRdb to between 2018 and 2020). In terms of the full investigation: Repertoire comparisons were shown for an HPV-positive HNSCC, an HPV-negative HNSCC, an ovarian cancer and a melanoma patient. Deep sequencing of TCRbeta CDR3 was used to compare the repertoires of CD8 TIL subsets, defined by CD103 and CD39, with those of peripheral memory CD8 T cells.

Overall results and qualifications from the work: DP CD8 TILs appeared to be more oligoclonal than DN and SP CD8 TILs and blood memory CD8 T cells, with 56-86% covered by the top 30 clonotypes. DP TIL clonotypes were rarely found in blood or uninvolved lymph node, whereas DN TIL clonotypes largely overlapped peripheral memory CD8 repertoires.

The CDR3, from cysteine to phenylalanine, totals 15 residues. The kept DNA is CDR3 alone, 45 bases in frame from the first base. The CDR1 and CDR2 encoded by the germline V gene are MGHRA and YSYEKL. From about 10,000 to 100,000 sorted cells per subset, genomic DNA was extracted using the DNeasy Blood and Tissue Kit. The immunoSEQ service sequenced and mapped the TCRbeta V-J or V-D-J regions, with coverage above 10x for each sample. The authors' pipeline ran thus. The analysis included only productive rearrangements exported from the immunoSEQ Analyzer platform, and clonality was assessed using the 500 most abundant clones. To quantify how much repertoires overlapped between populations, both the Morisita-Horn similarity index and the Jaccard index were used. Morisita-Horn similarity between CD8 T-cell subset TCR repertoires was measured in over 5 cancer patients. TCRdb carries this immuneACCESS record with in-frame sequences only. Its versions omit some clonotypes, under half of them owing to an unresolved V gene in the studies checked, with the rest unexplained. V and J calls and clone size are copied from that table; D and trimming were computed from the DNA. This sample comprises about 1,500 clones, approximately 58% of them detected only once. The ten biggest clones cover around 23% of the sample.

This receptor was taken from a human donor with head and neck squamous cell carcinoma. The chain is assembled from TRBV4-1 and TRBJ2-5; the central 7 bases match TRBD1. The J call is doubtful: the DNA matches TRBJ2-7 better. The sample taken for sequencing was CD39- CD103+ CD8+ T cells sorted from the tumor. Reading the label with the study, this specimen's cell subset or site is: CD103+CD39- single-positive CD45RA- CD8 T cells. The DNA is TGCGCCAGCAGCCAAGAGTGGGACAGTCGCTACGAGCAGTACTTC. It codes for CASSQEWDSRYEQYF.